The 10 T cell receptor beta chains reported below all come from one sample, sequenced in a study of cytomegalovirus exposure and HLA in healthy donors. The PCR was carried out with 60 Vbeta primers and 13 Jbeta primers. Here immunoSEQ multiplex PCR was the method, and the copy in TCRdb shows in-frame clones only, minus some. The sample lists about 55,000 clones, about 67% occurring once. The sample consisted of PBMCs. The receptors stem from a man in his forties or fifties in good health and CMV-seropositive.

This chain joins TRBV7-8 and TRBJ1-6; 9 bases map to TRBD1. V lost 5 bases to trimming and J lost 7 bases; unmatched junction nucleotides: 6. The CDR3 is 15 amino acids. Germline assignment: CDR1 SGHVS and CDR2 FQNEAQ. CDR3 residues: CASSAGDRANSPLHF. Here the CDR3 DNA reads TGTGCCAGCAGCGCGGGGGACAGGGCAAATTCACCCCTCCACTTT.

This sequence joins TRBV9 and TRBJ2-7, with 10 bases matching TRBD1. With 0 bases clipped from V and 7 bases from J, the junction kept 7 bases outside the gene matches. The CDR3 totals 15 residues. The germline V gene has CDR1 SGDLS and CDR2 YYNGEE. The CDR3 sequence: CASSVGDRGNGEQYF. CDR3 DNA sequence: TGTGCCAGCAGCGTAGGGGACAGGGGAAACGGTGAGCAGTACTTC.

V usage is TRBV5-1 and J usage is TRBJ1-2, with 8 bases fitting TRBD1. Looked up from germline, CDR1 is SGHRS and CDR2 is YFSETQ. V gave up 2 bases and J gave up 6 bases; unmatched junction bases: 0. CDR3 length equals 12 residues. This chain's CDR3 is CASSLQGDGYTF. The CDR3 DNA sequence: TGCGCCAGCAGCTTACAGGGGGATGGCTACACCTTC.

The CDR3 here is CASARTGGINEQFF. DNA of the CDR3: TGTGCCAGCGCAAGGACAGGGGGAATCAATGAGCAGTTCTTC. The V and J genes are TRBV6-1 and TRBJ2-1; 10 bases line up with TRBD1. The CDR3 has 14 residues. The germline V gene has CDR1 MNHNS and CDR2 SASEGT. V lost 8 bases to trimming and J lost 6 bases; unmatched junction nucleotides: 7.

This chain uses TRBV5-6 with TRBJ2-2, with TRBD1 matching over 10 bases. V shed 3 bases, J shed 0 bases, and the junction held 2 bases outside the gene matches. This CDR3 comprises 16 residues. Germline CDR1 is SGHDT and CDR2 is YYEEEE. CDR3 in amino acids: CASSWGTGANTGELFF. CDR3 bases: TGTGCCAGCAGCTGGGGGACAGGGGCGAACACCGGGGAGCTGTTTTTT.

In this sample, this clone turned up once. This chain links TRBV29-1 with TRBJ1-1; weak D call: TRBD1 (5 bases). CDR1 SQVTM and CDR2 ANQGSEA come from the germline V gene. Trimming pared 1 base from V and 0 bases from J, leaving 9 bases between. This CDR3 is 14 amino acids long. The CDR3 protein is CSVEANRLNTEAFF. In DNA form, the CDR3 reads TGCAGCGTTGAAGCCAACAGGTTGAACACTGAAGCTTTCTTT.

This clone was observed a handful of times. This chain links TRBV2 with TRBJ2-5; TRBD2 matches 14 bases. Trimming cost V 7 bases and J 3 bases; bases outside gene matches: 13. This CDR3 region has 18 residues. The V gene's germline CDR1 is SNHLY and CDR2 FYNNEI. The CDR3 nucleotides read TGTGCCAGCACCCAACATGGGACTAGCGGGGGTAGTAAAGAGACCCAGTACTTC. The encoded protein is CASTQHGTSGGSKETQYF.

Many counts were recorded for this clone. The chain employs TRBV6-6 and TRBJ2-7, with 7 bases fitting TRBD1. This CDR3 spans 14 amino acids. Trimming took 6 bases from V and 3 from J; bases not matched to a gene: 8. Germline V gives CDR1 MNHNY, CDR2 SVGAGI (reference sequence). The CDR3 bases are TGTGCCAGCAGACCGACAGGGACGGGCTACGAGCAGTACTTC. Its translation is CASRPTGTGYEQYF.

V is TRBV7-9 and J is TRBJ1-2; D gene unclear. The V end lost 4 bases, the J end lost 5 bases, and 11 bases lay between the germline ends. This CDR3 comprises 13 residues. Germline V gene lookup returns CDR1 SEHNR and CDR2 FQNEAQ (reference sequence). As DNA, the CDR3 is TGTGCCAGCAGCTCGAGCGACCCTTATGGCTACACCTTC. It yields the protein CASSSSDPYGYTF.

This CDR3 is CASSDDRSSYNSPLHF. CDR3 in DNA: TGTGCCAGCAGTGATGACAGAAGCTCCTATAATTCACCCCTCCACTTT. The chain carries TRBV2 and TRBJ1-6; possibly TRBD1 for D (5 bases). Trimming stripped 3 bases from V and 0 bases from J, with 9 bases between. The CDR3 is 16 amino acids. Germline-derived CDR1 and CDR2 are SNHLY and FYNNEI.